The subject of this entry is one T cell receptor beta chain. Its antigen is currently not known. Per-base qualities were not stored, and no clone one base away is much larger. Healthy HIV-negative adults with no recently reported acute infections or vaccinations were included as donors. Only Caucasian adults living in Nashville, Tennessee, USA were represented among the donors. CD4+ T cells were enriched through magnetic negative selection, after which naive cells were positively selected on CD45RA and the remaining negative fraction served as the memory subset. After blood collection by leukapheresis, PBMCs were isolated using Ficoll-Histopaque density gradient centrifugation and then cryopreserved in the vapor phase of liquid nitrogen. Analytical flow cytometry was used to check the purity and quantity of every magnetically sorted T cell population. Each sorted fraction had its genomic DNA isolated and then quantified by UV absorbance on a Nanodrop 2000c.

The entry originates in a study of shared clonotypes between healthy human individuals (dated by TCRdb to the early 2020s). With regard to the full study: The cohort comprised a couple of women and a few men aged 18 to 49 years. Between about 0.8 and 9.5 billion PBMCs per donor were obtained by leukapheresis. For each donor, three plates each were used for CD4 naive and CD4 memory, two plates were used for CD8 naive, and one plate was used for CD8 memory. Different laboratories and diverse techniques were used to prepare libraries and sequence TCR repertoires, to increase sequencing depth and limit assay-specific biases. To estimate repertoire size and how much clonotype sharing occurs between individuals, the study deeply sequenced the blood TCR repertoires of five or six healthy adults.

Overall results and qualifications from the work: Sharing across a handful of donors was observed for about 5% of naive CD4, about 4% of naive CD8, 2.3% of memory CD4, and about 0.4% of memory CD8 clonotypes. The genetic and exposure-history diversity represented was limited by the small number of donors. Even with the large sequencing depth, rarefaction of the sorted-subset datasets indicated that sequencing was incomplete. Compared with non-shared clonotypes, clonotypes shared by all four sorted-subset donors had higher generation probabilities. Estimated clonotype richness was generally larger for naive than for memory subsets. Sampling was restricted to blood, and TCR repertoires in tissues likely differ from the TCR repertoires found in blood. Pairwise subsampling led to the expectation that sequencing depth would affect the degree of clonotype sharing among donors.

The germline V gene sets CDR1 to SGHAT and CDR2 to FQNNGV. Here V drops 4 bases and J drops 4 bases, and the junction holds 6 bases not matched to any gene. The CDR3 runs 15 residues from the cysteine to the phenylalanine. Left in the record is the CDR3 DNA by itself, 45 bases read in frame from the first base. Using the deep immunoSEQ assay, TCR CDR3 regions were amplified from genomic DNA by multiplex PCR. For each cell subset, the extracted genomic DNA was distributed evenly across all wells of several immunoSEQ 96-well plates, and each plate served as one replicate. For sorted subsets, each replicate PCR was loaded with around 220 ng genomic DNA, equivalent to 30,000 or so T cell genomes. The purified libraries were quantified using a Qubit 3.0 fluorometer, sized with a Bioanalyzer 2100, and then quantified again using the KAPA Library Quantification kit. Each immunoSEQ 96-well plate was sequenced on its own single-read 150-cycle Illumina NextSeq 550 flow cell. As for the original processing: The immunoSEQ output contained only junctional sequences without quality scores, so filtering could not match that applied to full-length reads. To assign V/J genes and CDR3, sequences were annotated using PyIR, a Python wrapper for IgBLAST v1.9, with IMGT germline references. Reads with weak V/J assignments (E-value above 1e-6), missing CDR3, stop codons, out-of-frame junctions, or ambiguous translated residues were removed. V3J clonotypes were defined as sequences sharing the same inferred V gene, J gene, and CDR3 amino acid sequence. The percentage overlap between two repertoires was calculated by dividing the number of shared unique clonotypes by the size of the smaller repertoire. RTK rarefaction, the Chao1 estimator, and Recon v2.1 estimates of unobserved clonotypes were used to assess repertoire richness. Generation probabilities were computed with OLGA for all TCRbeta clonotypes obtained by the gDNA method from a few donors. TCRdb took over this immuneACCESS table, retaining in-frame rearrangements with V and J assigned. Such tables are incomplete; in checked studies, under half of the missing clones stem from an unresolved V gene, and the remainder is unexplained. The V and J calls and clone size come from that table; D and trimming were worked out from the DNA. The sample includes 300,000 to 400,000 clones, with over 70% observed a single time. The ten largest clonotypes hold 8% to 13% of the sample.

The source material was memory CD4+ T cells sorted from blood. The cell subset or site label here, explained by the study, means: CD45RA-negative fraction. This receptor was obtained from a man between 25 and 39 years old in good health. The sequence links TRBV11-2 to TRBJ2-1; 8 junctional bases match TRBD2. The CDR3 has the sequence CASSSGLAEYNEQFF. The sequenced DNA is TGTGCCAGCAGCTCCGGACTAGCCGAATACAATGAGCAGTTCTTC.